This T cell receptor (beta chain) comes out of a study of resident and recirculating memory T cells in vitiligo. Stable vitiligo meant no lesion change over the previous 6 months. Patients had received no treatment within the previous three months. As regards this clone: Antigen specificity is unknown.

Notes on the study in general: Clonality differed among vitiligo lesions, with no unique dominant clone.

Sequencing used immunoSEQ multiplex PCR; TCRdb keeps in-frame clones, though not all of them. The table includes approximately 69,000 clones, approximately 90% detected once. The germline V gene encodes CDR1 SGHNT and CDR2 YENEEA. V was pared by 3 bases and J by 4 bases, with 21 bases between. The CDR3 totals 18 residues. The J gene is TRBJ2-2, the V gene TRBV11-3, with a tentative D call TRBD1 (6 bases). The TCR comes from a male donor with vitiligo. Input material: blood. The CDR3 protein is CASSFTLSLAGATGELFF. CDR3 nucleotide sequence: TGTGCCAGCAGCTTCACTTTATCGTTGGCAGGGGCCACCGGGGAGCTGTTTTTT.